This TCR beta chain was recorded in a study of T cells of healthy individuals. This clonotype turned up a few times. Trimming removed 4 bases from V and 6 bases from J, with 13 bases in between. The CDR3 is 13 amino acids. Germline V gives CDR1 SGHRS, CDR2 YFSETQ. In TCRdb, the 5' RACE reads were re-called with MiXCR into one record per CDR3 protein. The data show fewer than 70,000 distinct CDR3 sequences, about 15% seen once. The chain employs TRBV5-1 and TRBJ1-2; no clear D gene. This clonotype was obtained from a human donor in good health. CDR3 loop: CASSPTRQDGYTF. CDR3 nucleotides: TGCGCCAGCAGCCCAACTCGGCAGGATGGCTACACCTTC.